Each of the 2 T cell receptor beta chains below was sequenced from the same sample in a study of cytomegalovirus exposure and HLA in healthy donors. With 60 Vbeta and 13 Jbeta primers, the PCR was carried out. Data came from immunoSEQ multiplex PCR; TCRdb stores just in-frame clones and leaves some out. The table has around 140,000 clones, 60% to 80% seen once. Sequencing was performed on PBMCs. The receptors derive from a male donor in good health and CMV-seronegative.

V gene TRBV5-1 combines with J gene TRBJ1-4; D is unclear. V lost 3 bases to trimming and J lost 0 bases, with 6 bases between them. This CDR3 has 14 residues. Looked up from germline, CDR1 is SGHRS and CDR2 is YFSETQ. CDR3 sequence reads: CASSYGATNEKLFF. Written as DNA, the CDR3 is TGCGCCAGCAGCTACGGAGCAACTAATGAAAAACTGTTTTTT.

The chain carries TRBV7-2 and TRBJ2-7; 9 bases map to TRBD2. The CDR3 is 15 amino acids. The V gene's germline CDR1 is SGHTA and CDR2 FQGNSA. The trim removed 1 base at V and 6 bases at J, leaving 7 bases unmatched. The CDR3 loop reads CASSLEGLAGREQYF. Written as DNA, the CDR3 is TGTGCCAGCAGCTTAGAAGGGCTAGCGGGACGCGAGCAGTACTTC.